The 7 T cell receptor beta chains presented below share a single source sample, sequenced in a study of early stage breast cancer tumors. Libraries were prepared by immunoSEQ multiplex PCR; TCRdb keeps only in-frame clonotypes and omits some of them. The sample has approximately 54,000 clones; around four fifths are singletons. Sequenced input: blood. The origin of the receptors is a person aged 35 to 50 with breast cancer.

This clone was counted once. The genes are TRBV14 and TRBJ2-1; D ambiguous. CDR3 length: 16 residues. Germline V gene sequence: CDR1 SGHDN, CDR2 FVKESK. V was cut by 3 bases and J by 2 bases, with 14 bases left in between. The CDR3 nucleotides are TGTGCCAGCAGCCAGCCTGGAACCTACCCCTACAATGAGCAGTTCTTC. It yields the protein CASSQPGTYPYNEQFF. Full variable domain (outside the CDR3, taken from reference TRBV14 and TRBJ2-1): EAGVTQFPSHSVIEKGQTVTLRCDPISGHDNLYWYRRVMGKEIKFLLHFVKESKQDESGMPNNRFLAERTGGTYSTLKVQPAELEDSGVYFCASSQPGTYPYNEQFFGPGTRLTVL.

The V gene is TRBV6-5, the J gene TRBJ2-7; 8 bases fit TRBD1. The CDR3 contains 12 residues. The J segment lost 1 base and the V segment lost 10 bases, leaving 3 bases of the junction unmatched. Per germline, CDR1 MNHEY and CDR2 SVGAGI. CDR3 amino acids: CATRQGSYEQYF. DNA for the CDR3: TGTGCCACCAGACAGGGGTCCTACGAGCAGTACTTC.

CDR3 nucleotides: TGTGCCAGCAGTGACTCGACTTGGAATGAGCAGTTCTTC. It codes for CASSDSTWNEQFF. The gene calls are TRBV6-4 and TRBJ2-1, with D unclear. Trimming took 0 bases from V and 7 from J, leaving 7 bases between them. CDR3 length: 13 residues. Germline-derived CDR1 and CDR2 are MRHNA and SNTAGT.

The chain has TRBV7-9 and TRBJ2-5; possible D gene TRBD1, 5 bases. Germline CDR1 reads SEHNR; CDR2 reads FQNEAQ (reference sequence). The CDR3 is 17 amino acids. Trimming took off 0 bases at V and 1 base at J, with 15 bases between the two ends. CDR3: CASSLAFGRALQETQYF. In nucleotides, the CDR3 is TGTGCCAGCAGCTTAGCTTTTGGCAGGGCCCTCCAAGAGACCCAGTACTTC.

The J gene is TRBJ2-7, the V gene TRBV6-6; 10 bases map to TRBD1. Germline V lookup: CDR1 MNHNY, CDR2 SVGAGI (reference sequence). Trimming at V came to 0 bases and at J to 6 bases, leaving 8 bases not matched to a gene. The CDR3 spans 16 residues. The CDR3 is CASSYSGDRGLAEQYF. In DNA, the CDR3 is TGTGCCAGCAGTTACTCTGGCGACAGGGGGCTCGCCGAGCAGTACTTC.

This clone occurred once. V is TRBV19 and J is TRBJ1-2; 8 positions match TRBD1. This CDR3 is 15 amino acids long. Germline V gene lookup returns CDR1 LNHDA and CDR2 SQIVND (reference sequence). V lost 8 bases to trimming and J lost 3 bases; unmatched junction nucleotides: 11. CDR3 sequence: CASDGTGYSYYGYTF. The DNA for the CDR3 is TGTGCCAGTGATGGGACAGGATATTCGTACTATGGCTACACCTTC.

The chain has TRBV2 and TRBJ2-5, with 10 bases identical to TRBD2. The length of the CDR3 is 14 residues. Germline V CDR1 and CDR2: SNHLY, FYNNEI. The ends lost 6 bases at V and 5 bases at J; junction bases unmatched: 6. CDR3 region: CASRWLAGVETQYF. CDR3 coding DNA: TGTGCCAGCAGGTGGCTAGCGGGAGTGGAGACCCAGTACTTC.